This is a list of T cell receptor beta chains from one sample in a study of CD8+ T cells in alopecia areata. Some clones are missing from TCRdb's copy, which holds only in-frame ones; the method was immunoSEQ multiplex PCR. The sample includes 150,000 to 200,000 clones, about 63% of them seen just once. The source material was CD4+ T cells sorted from blood, sampled at week 0. The source is a human donor with alopecia areata. The CDR3 runs from the conserved cysteine through the conserved F or W. A D gene is named only where the DNA matches it firmly. Some rows mark clone size as missing; the rest say once, few, many or name a class of expanded clone.

TRBD1,.,TRBV5-6,15,TRBJ2-3,CASSLDQGATDTQYF,TGTGCCAGCAGCTTGGATCAGGGGGCCACAGATACGCAGTATTTT
.,few,TRBV5-1,12,TRBJ1-1,CASSFTGLEAFF,TGCGCCAGCAGCTTCACAGGGCTTGAAGCTTTCTTT
.,.,TRBV23-1,17,TRBJ1-2,CASSQSSPVCLLDGYTF,TGCGCCAGCAGTCAATCGAGTCCGGTTTGTTTGCTCGATGGCTACACCTTC
.,.,TRBV5-1,17,TRBJ2-7,CASSLGGQARFFYEQYF,TGCGCCAGCAGCTTGGGGGGGCAGGCCCGATTCTTCTACGAGCAGTACTTC
TRBD1,many,TRBV10-3,12,TRBJ1-1,CAISDPGQRAFF,TGTGCCATCAGTGATCCGGGACAGAGAGCTTTCTTT
.,.,TRBV29-1,11,TRBJ1-1,CSVEVQIEAFF,TGCAGCGTTGAAGTACAGATTGAAGCTTTCTTT
.,.,TRBV10-3,11,TRBJ2-7,CAISEGGQQYF,TGTGCCATCAGTGAAGGGGGGCAGCAGTACTTC
TRBD1,.,TRBV9,16,TRBJ1-3,CASSVAGTVSGNTIYF,TGTGCCAGCAGCGTAGCTGGGACAGTCTCTGGAAACACCATATATTTT
TRBD1,.,TRBV29-1,13,TRBJ1-1,CSVETGVNTEAFF,TGCAGCGTTGAGACAGGGGTGAACACTGAAGCTTTCTTT
.,few,TRBV27,15,TRBJ1-6,CASSLLSGNNSPLHF,TGTGCCAGCAGTTTACTGTCAGGCAATAATTCACCCCTCCACTTT
.,.,TRBV11-2,12,TRBJ1-2,CASSNSGDGYTF,TGTGCCAGCAGCAACTCAGGGGATGGCTACACCTTC
.,.,TRBV7-6,14,TRBJ2-1,CASSPRGLHNEQFF,TGTGCCAGCAGCCCGAGGGGACTCCACAATGAGCAGTTCTTC
.,.,TRBV9,12,TRBJ2-3,CASSVERDTQYF,TGTGCCAGCAGCGTCGAGAGGGATACGCAGTATTTT
.,few,TRBV6-5,14,TRBJ1-5,CASSEERGKQPQHF,TGTGCCAGCAGTGAAGAAAGAGGAAAGCAGCCCCAGCATTTT
TRBD1,.,TRBV4-3,15,TRBJ1-2,CASSREDRGTGGYTF,TGCGCCAGCAGCCGCGAGGACAGGGGTACTGGCGGCTACACCTTC
.,few,TRBV30,14,TRBJ2-1,CAWAGGLAYNEQFF,TGTGCCTGGGCCGGGGGGCTCGCCTACAATGAGCAGTTCTTC
.,.,TRBV27,14,TRBJ2-5,CASSSTGLIGTQYF,TGTGCCAGCAGTTCCACTGGACTTATTGGGACCCAGTACTTC
.,.,TRBV30,17,TRBJ1-2,CAWSIRDARRSPYGYTF,TGTGCCTGGAGCATCCGGGACGCCCGAAGGTCACCCTATGGCTACACCTTC
.,.,TRBV11-3,13,TRBJ2-3,CASSLGGTDTQYF,TGTGCCAGCAGCTTAGGAGGCACAGATACGCAGTATTTT
.,.,TRBV30,13,TRBJ1-1,CAWSVFENTEAFF,TGTGCCTGGAGTGTATTCGAGAACACTGAAGCTTTCTTT
TRBD2,.,TRBV9,15,TRBJ2-1,CASSVVPGGDNEQFF,TGTGCCAGCAGCGTAGTCCCCGGGGGGGACAATGAGCAGTTCTTC
TRBD2,few,TRBV11-2,13,TRBJ2-3,CASSPWGAGTQYF,TGTGCCAGCAGCCCCTGGGGAGCGGGGACGCAGTATTTT
TRBD1,.,TRBV11-2,13,TRBJ2-7,CASSLTGGYEQYF,TGTGCCAGCAGCTTGACAGGGGGCTACGAGCAGTACTTC
.,few,TRBV29-1,11,TRBJ1-2,CSVGRAEGYTF,TGCAGCGTTGGACGAGCGGAAGGCTACACCTTC
.,few,TRBV27,15,TRBJ1-6,CASSSLGSYNSPLHF,TGTGCCAGCAGTTCTCTAGGGTCCTATAATTCACCCCTCCACTTT
.,.,TRBV9,15,TRBJ1-1,CASSVDQGRNTEAFF,TGTGCCAGCAGCGTAGATCAAGGCAGAAACACTGAAGCTTTCTTT
.,.,TRBV4-2,15,TRBJ1-2,CASSQDRGSNYGYTF,TGTGCCAGCAGCCAAGACAGGGGAAGTAACTATGGCTACACCTTC
.,.,TRBV7-9,12,TRBJ2-5,CASAGREETQYF,TGTGCCAGCGCGGGCAGGGAGGAGACCCAGTACTTC
TRBD1,few,TRBV29-1,12,TRBJ1-1,CSGTTDRAVAFF,TGCAGCGGCACAACGGACAGGGCTGTAGCTTTCTTT
.,.,TRBV11-2,13,TRBJ2-5,CASSLGGWETQYF,TGTGCCAGCAGCTTAGGGGGTTGGGAGACCCAGTACTTC
.,many,TRBV14,14,TRBJ2-1,CASSQSLRINEQFF,TGTGCCAGCAGCCAATCTCTCAGGATCAATGAGCAGTTCTTC
.,.,TRBV7-2,15,TRBJ1-1,CASSSFRGTNTEAFF,TGTGCCAGCAGCTCCTTCAGGGGAACGAACACTGAAGCTTTCTTT